Listed below are T cell receptor beta chains from one sample, sequenced in a study of T cell repertoires in cytomegalovirus infection. TCRdb reprocessed the reads with MiXCR, giving one entry per CDR3 protein. The table lists 230,000 or so distinct CDR3 sequences, about a sixth of them singletons, with around half in the top ten. Sequenced input: CD8+ T cells from PBMCs. Receptor source: a human donor in good health (CMV status not recorded). Some clones in this sample may be carry-over from other donors' samples. Both conserved end residues are part of each CDR3. Each record gives: CDR3 protein, V gene.

CASSSDQPFVGTGGELFF | TRBV6-2/TRBV6-3
CASSDRYSLHF | TRBV6-2/TRBV6-3
CASSLDENSPLHF | TRBV7-6
CASSQERTSVYEQYF | TRBV4-1
CASRSTGLSTEAFF | TRBV6-5
CASSGTSGGIYNEQFF | TRBV6-5
CATAPGQTYRLNYGYTF | TRBV10-3
CASSFDRVSGANVLTF | TRBV12-3/TRBV12-4
CASSEVYADRVVHEQFF | TRBV6-1
CASSSYLKNTEAFF | TRBV27
CASSLVSTDTQYF | TRBV12-3/TRBV12-4
CASSLLGDTQYF | TRBV7-3
CASSFFRLNYGYTF | TRBV28
CSARESGTGGSALNTQYF | TRBV20-1
CASSLGGQGGYYEQYF | TRBV7-8
CASSLTGAVYEQFF | TRBV5-1
CASSLGLRSTDTQYF | TRBV12-3/TRBV12-4
CASSRLAGGEETQYF | TRBV7-2
CASSVQGANEKLFF | TRBV7-6
CASSYSPSGASYEQYF | TRBV6-5
CASSYSGQGNTEAFF | TRBV6-5
CASSYGQGRNTEAFF | TRBV6-5
CASSLLRNSNYGYTF | TRBV28
CASSPVWAHRELFF | TRBV28
CSVDGGRGRDSYEQYF | TRBV29-1
CASSPAEWGPQETQYF | TRBV7-2
CASSLWAQGQGESGNTIYF | TRBV7-2
CASRVGGEEIVYEQYF | TRBV5-6
CATSVRASFNTDTQYF | TRBV24-1
CASSPIAFRSYNEQFF | TRBV7-9
CAISSGTEYQDTF | TRBV10-3
CASSQVGLDSYNEQFF | TRBV3-1
CSTTTAGFRLNEQFF | TRBV29-1
CASRGAEGTEFSNEQFF | TRBV28
CASSQAAGPPGNTIYF | TRBV4-1
CASSLDRGYGQPQHF | TRBV28
CASSLATTGGSDEQFF | TRBV11-1
CASSSLAGGLETQYF | TRBV27
CASRHSDRGTNTEAFF | TRBV4-1
CASSRDYGYTF | TRBV7-9
CSGVRGGTEAFF | TRBV29-1
CASSLLGETGSTDTQYF | TRBV28
CASSQGAVSNQPQHF | TRBV28
CAGGGYEASYNEQFF | TRBV6-6
CASSLMTYEQYF | TRBV28
CASSLGSGKVGQPQHF | TRBV7-8
CASSYSTWQQFMNTEAFF | TRBV6-2/TRBV6-3
CASSLPRDLQETQYF | TRBV7-9
CASSEFGTGGTEAFF | TRBV2
CASSLALAGASAYEQYF | TRBV7-6
CASSPKGGGNQPQHF | TRBV19
CASSPRLAGYFEQYF | TRBV3-1
CASSHRGGTYEQYF | TRBV28